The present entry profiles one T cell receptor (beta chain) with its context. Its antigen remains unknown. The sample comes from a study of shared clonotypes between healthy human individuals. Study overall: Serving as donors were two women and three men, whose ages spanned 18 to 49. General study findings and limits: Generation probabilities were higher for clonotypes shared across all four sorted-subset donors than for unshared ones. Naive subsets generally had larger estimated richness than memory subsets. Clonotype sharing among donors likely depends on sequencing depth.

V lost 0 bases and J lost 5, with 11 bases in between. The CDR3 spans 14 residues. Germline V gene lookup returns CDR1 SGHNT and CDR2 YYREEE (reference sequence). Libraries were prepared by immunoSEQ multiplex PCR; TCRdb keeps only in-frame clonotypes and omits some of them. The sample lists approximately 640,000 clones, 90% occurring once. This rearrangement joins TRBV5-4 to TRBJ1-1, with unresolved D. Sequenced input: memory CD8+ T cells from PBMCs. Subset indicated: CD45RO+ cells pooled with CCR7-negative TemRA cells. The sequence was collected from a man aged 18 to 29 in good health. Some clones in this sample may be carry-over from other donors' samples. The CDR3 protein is CASSLDISETEAFF. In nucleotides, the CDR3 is TGTGCCAGCAGCTTGGACATATCCGAGACTGAAGCTTTCTTT.